A single sample is the source of the 7 T cell receptor beta chains below, sequenced in a study of graft-versus-host responses after intestinal transplantation. Assay: immunoSEQ multiplex PCR; the TCRdb copy retains only in-frame clones and omits some. Here the sample spans over 15,000 clones, approximately 40% being singletons. Labeling with CFSE marked approximately 200,000 responder cells, which were plated with approximately 200,000 irradiated, violet-dye-labeled stimulator cells. The starting material was alloreactive CD8+ T cells from a mixed lymphocyte reaction culture, obtained before intestinal transplant. Sample subset: CFSE-low proliferating T cells sorted from roughly 6-day pre-transplant mixed lymphocyte reaction (GvH or HvG direction). These receptors all come from a human patient who received an intestinal transplant.

The V call is TRBV18, the J call TRBJ2-3, with a tentative D call TRBD2 (5 bases). The CDR3 has 15 residues. With 6 bases removed from V and 6 bases from J, the gap between germline ends came to 19 bases. The germline V gene has CDR1 KGHSH and CDR2 LQKENI. In DNA form, the CDR3 reads TGTGCCAGCTCCAGGAGGTTGAGGGCTAGGGATACGCAGTATTTT. It translates to CASSRRLRARDTQYF.

This clone showed up just a few times. The genes are TRBV6-5 and TRBJ1-3; the match to TRBD1 covers 10 bases. CDR1 and CDR2 (germline): MNHEY, SVGAGI. V lost 8 bases and J lost 2; bases outside the gene matches: 6. This CDR3 has 15 residues. The CDR3 DNA reads as TGTGCCAGCGGGATTGGACAGGGGGCTGGAAACACCATATATTTT. Translated: CASGIGQGAGNTIYF.

The genes are TRBV5-1 and TRBJ2-5; 7 nucleotides line up with TRBD1. This CDR3 region has 12 residues. The V segment lost 6 bases and the J segment 5 bases; nucleotides outside the gene matches: 4. The germline CDR1 and CDR2 sequences are SGHRS and YFSETQ. This CDR3 reads CASTLGQETQYF. The CDR3 coding sequence is TGCGCCAGCACCCTGGGACAGGAGACCCAGTACTTC.

The rearrangement links TRBV5-1 to TRBJ1-6, with 7 bases that match TRBD1. Germline-derived CDR1 and CDR2 are SGHRS and YFSETQ. This CDR3 has 13 amino acids. J lost 10 bases, V lost 1 base, and 2 bases had no gene match. The CDR3 region has the DNA TGCGCCAGCAGCTTGAGACAGGGATCACCCCTCCACTTT. Amino acid sequence: CASSLRQGSPLHF.

V is TRBV9 and J is TRBJ2-7; tentatively, D is TRBD1 (6 bases). The V and J ends lost 3 bases and 0 bases respectively, with 16 bases between them. The CDR3 spans 16 residues. CDR1 is SGDLS and CDR2 is YYNGEE in the germline V gene. The CDR3 DNA sequence: TGTGCCAGCAGCGACGATCCAGGGGAGAGCTCCTACGAGCAGTACTTC. It yields the protein CASSDDPGESSYEQYF.

The genes are TRBV27 and TRBJ1-2; D possibly corresponds to TRBD1 (5 bases). V dropped 3 bases and J dropped 5 bases, with 13 bases sitting between them. The germline V gene has CDR1 MNHEY and CDR2 SMNVEV (reference sequence). The length of the CDR3 is 14 residues. CDR3 loop: CASSFGGEGYGYTF. The CDR3 DNA reads as TGTGCCAGCAGTTTTGGGGGAGAAGGGTATGGCTACACCTTC.

This clone came up a few times. The chain combines TRBV6-6 with TRBJ2-7; no clear D gene. V lost 8 bases and J 1 base, leaving 6 bases between the germline ends. The CDR3 length is 11 residues. Germline lookup yields CDR1 MNHNY and CDR2 SVGAGI (reference sequence). Here the CDR3 DNA reads TGTGCCAGCGGCATTTCCTACGAGCAGTACTTC. Translated: CASGISYEQYF.